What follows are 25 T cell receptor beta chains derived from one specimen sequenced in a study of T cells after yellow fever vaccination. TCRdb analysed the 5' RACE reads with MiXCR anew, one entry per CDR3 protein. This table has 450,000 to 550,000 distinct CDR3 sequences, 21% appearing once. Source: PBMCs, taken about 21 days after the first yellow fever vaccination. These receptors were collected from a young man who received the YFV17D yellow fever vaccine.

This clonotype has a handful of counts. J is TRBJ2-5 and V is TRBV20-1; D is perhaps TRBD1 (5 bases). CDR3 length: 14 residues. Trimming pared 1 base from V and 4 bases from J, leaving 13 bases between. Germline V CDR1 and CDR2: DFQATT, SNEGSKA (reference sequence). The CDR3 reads CSARVPGLRETQYF. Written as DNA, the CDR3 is TGCAGTGCTAGAGTACCAGGGCTTCGAGAGACCCAGTACTTC.

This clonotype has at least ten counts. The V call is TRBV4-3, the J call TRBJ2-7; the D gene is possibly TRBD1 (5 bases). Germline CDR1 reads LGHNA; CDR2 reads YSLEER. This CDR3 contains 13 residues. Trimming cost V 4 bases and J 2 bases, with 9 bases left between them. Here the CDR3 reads CASSPSQAYEQYF. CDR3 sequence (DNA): TGCGCCAGCAGCCCCTCACAGGCCTACGAGCAGTACTTC.

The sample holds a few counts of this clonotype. CDR3 in amino acids: CASSLGVDNEQFF. The DNA of the CDR3 is TGTGCCAGCAGCTTAGGAGTGGACAATGAGCAGTTCTTC. The chain recombines TRBV11-2 with TRBJ2-1; D is undetermined. Per germline, CDR1 SGHAT and CDR2 FQNNGV. This CDR3 is 13 amino acids long. With 1 base removed from V and 5 bases from J, the gap between germline ends came to 6 bases.

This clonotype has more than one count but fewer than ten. CDR3 DNA: TGTGCCAGCAGTGACCCAGGATTGGCCAAAAACATTCAGTACTTC. Translated, it gives CASSDPGLAKNIQYF. The rearrangement links TRBV2 to TRBJ2-4; D is uncertain. The CDR3 consists of 15 residues. The germline V gene encodes CDR1 SNHLY and CDR2 FYNNEI. Trimming stripped 3 bases from V and 1 base from J, with 10 bases between. The full variable domain, its missing parts supplied by reference TRBV2 and TRBJ2-4, is EPEVTQTPSHQVTQMGQEVILRCVPISNHLYFYWYRQILGQKVEFLVSFYNNEISEKSEIFDDQFSVERPDGSNFTLKIRSTKLEDSAMYFCASSDPGLAKNIQYFGAGTRLSVL.

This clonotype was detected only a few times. The CDR3 region has the DNA TGTGCCAGCAGCCCCAGCGGACAGGGTCGAGAGACCCAGTACTTC. It yields the protein CASSPSGQGRETQYF. This chain joins TRBV9 and TRBJ2-5; 8 nucleotides line up with TRBD1. The CDR3 runs to 15 residues. Germline V gene data show CDR1 as SGDLS and CDR2 as YYNGEE. V gave up 4 bases and J gave up 4 bases; unmatched junction bases: 9.

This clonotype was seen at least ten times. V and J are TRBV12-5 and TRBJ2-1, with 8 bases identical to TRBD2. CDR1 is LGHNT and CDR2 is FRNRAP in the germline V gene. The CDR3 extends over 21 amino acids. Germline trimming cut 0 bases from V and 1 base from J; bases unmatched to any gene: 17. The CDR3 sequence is CASGLVNLPVSGVGSYNEQFF. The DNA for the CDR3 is TGTGCTAGTGGTTTGGTAAACCTCCCAGTTAGCGGGGTAGGTTCCTACAATGAGCAGTTCTTC.

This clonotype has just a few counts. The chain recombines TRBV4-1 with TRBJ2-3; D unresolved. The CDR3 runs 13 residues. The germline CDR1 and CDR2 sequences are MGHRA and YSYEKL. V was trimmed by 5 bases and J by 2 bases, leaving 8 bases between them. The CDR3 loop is CASSSHNTDTQYF. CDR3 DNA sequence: TGCGCCAGCAGCTCGCATAACACAGATACGCAGTATTTT.

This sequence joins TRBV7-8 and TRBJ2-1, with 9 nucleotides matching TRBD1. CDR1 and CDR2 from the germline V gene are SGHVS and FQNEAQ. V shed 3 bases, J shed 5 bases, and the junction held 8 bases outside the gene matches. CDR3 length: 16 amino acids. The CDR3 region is CASSFFVQGANNEQFF. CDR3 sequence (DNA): TGTGCCAGCAGCTTCTTCGTACAGGGGGCGAACAATGAGCAGTTCTTC. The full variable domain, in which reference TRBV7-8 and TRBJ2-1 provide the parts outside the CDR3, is GAGVSQSPRYKVAKRGQDVALRCDPISGHVSLFWYQQALGQGPEFLTYFQNEAQLDKSGLPSDRFFAERPEGSVSTLKIQRTQQEDSAVYLCASSFFVQGANNEQFFGPGTRLTVL.

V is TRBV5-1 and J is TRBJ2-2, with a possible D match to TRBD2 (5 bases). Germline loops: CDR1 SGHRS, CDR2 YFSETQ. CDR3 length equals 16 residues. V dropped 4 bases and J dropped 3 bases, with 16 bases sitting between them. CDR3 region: CASSATPGSDTGELFF. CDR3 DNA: TGCGCCAGCAGCGCTACCCCGGGATCAGACACCGGGGAGCTGTTTTTT.

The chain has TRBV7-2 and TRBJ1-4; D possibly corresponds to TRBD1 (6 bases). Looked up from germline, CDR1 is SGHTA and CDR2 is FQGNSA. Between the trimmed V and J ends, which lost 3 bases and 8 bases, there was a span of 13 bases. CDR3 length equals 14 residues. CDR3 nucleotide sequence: TGTGCCAGCAGCTTGGGGGGCGCGGGGGAAAAACTGTTTTTT. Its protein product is CASSLGGAGEKLFF.

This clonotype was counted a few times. The CDR3 coding sequence is TGTGCCAGCAGTTCGCTCCGGGACTTTAACTATGGCTACACCTTC. Translating gives CASSSLRDFNYGYTF. V usage is TRBV12-3 or TRBV12-4 and J usage is TRBJ1-2, with D possibly TRBD1 on 5 matching bases. V lost 4 bases, J lost 1 base, and 13 bases lay in between. The CDR3 spans 15 residues.

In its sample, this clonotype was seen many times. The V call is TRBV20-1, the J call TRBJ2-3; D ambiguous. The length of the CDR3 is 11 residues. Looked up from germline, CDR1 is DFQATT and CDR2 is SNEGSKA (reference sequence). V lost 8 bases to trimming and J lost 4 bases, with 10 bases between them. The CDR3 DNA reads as TGCAGTCCGCCCCAGGCAGATACGCAGTATTTT. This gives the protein CSPPQADTQYF.

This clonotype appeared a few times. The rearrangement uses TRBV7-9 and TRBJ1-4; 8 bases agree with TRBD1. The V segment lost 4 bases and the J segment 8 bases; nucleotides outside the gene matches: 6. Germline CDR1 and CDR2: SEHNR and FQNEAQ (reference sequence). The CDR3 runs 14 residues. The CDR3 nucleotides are TGTGCCAGCAGCTACGACAGGGGAGGCGAAAAACTGTTTTTT. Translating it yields CASSYDRGGEKLFF.

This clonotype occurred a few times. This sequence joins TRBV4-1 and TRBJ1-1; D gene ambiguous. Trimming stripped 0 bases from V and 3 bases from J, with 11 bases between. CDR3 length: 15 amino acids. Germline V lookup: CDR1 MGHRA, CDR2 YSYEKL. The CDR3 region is CASSQDGFRYTEAFF. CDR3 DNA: TGCGCCAGCAGCCAAGATGGGTTCCGCTACACTGAAGCTTTCTTT.

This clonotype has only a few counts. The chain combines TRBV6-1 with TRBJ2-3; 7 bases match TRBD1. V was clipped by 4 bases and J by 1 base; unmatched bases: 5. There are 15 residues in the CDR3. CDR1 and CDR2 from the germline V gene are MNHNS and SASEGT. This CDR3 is CASSGQGSGTDTQYF. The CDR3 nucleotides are TGTGCCAGCAGTGGACAGGGAAGTGGCACAGATACGCAGTATTTT.

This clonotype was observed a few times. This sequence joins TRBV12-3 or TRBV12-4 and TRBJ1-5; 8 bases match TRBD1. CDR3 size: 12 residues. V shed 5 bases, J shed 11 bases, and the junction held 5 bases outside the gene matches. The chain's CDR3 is CASSLGQGSQHF. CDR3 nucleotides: TGTGCCAGCAGTCTCGGACAGGGTTCCCAGCATTTT.

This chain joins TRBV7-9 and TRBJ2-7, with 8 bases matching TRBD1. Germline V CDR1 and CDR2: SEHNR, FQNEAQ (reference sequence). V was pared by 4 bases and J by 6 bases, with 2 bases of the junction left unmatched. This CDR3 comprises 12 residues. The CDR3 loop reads CASSWTGLEQYV. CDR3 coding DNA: TGTGCCAGCAGCTGGACAGGGCTCGAGCAGTACGTC.

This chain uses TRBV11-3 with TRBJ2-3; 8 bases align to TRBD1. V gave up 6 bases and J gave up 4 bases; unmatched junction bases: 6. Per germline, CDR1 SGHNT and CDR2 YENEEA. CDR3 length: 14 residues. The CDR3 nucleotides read TGTGCCAGCAGTCAAAGACAGGGGCCAGATACGCAGTATTTT. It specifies CASSQRQGPDTQYF.

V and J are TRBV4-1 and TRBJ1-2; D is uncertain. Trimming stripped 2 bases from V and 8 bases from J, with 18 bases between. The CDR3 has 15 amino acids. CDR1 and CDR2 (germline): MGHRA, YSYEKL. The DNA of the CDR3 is TGCGCCAGCAGCCAATCTCTTTTAGGGTGGGGAGGCTACACCTTC. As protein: CASSQSLLGWGGYTF.

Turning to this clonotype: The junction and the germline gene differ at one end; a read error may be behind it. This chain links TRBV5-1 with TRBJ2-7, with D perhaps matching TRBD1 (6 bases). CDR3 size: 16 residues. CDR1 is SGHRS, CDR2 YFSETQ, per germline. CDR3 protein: CASSWTPRDISYELYF. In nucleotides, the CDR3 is TGCGCCAGCAGCTGGACTCCTCGGGACATATCCTACGAGCTGTACTTC.

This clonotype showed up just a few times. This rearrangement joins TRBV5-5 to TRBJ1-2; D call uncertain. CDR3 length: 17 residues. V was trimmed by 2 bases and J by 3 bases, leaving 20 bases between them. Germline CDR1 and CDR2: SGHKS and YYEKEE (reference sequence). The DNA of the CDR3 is TGTGCCAGCAGCTTTGCTGCTACTGGGGTTCAGTACTATGGCTACACCTTC. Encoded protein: CASSFAATGVQYYGYTF. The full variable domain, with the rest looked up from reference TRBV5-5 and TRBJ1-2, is DAGVTQSPTHLIKTRGQQVTLRCSPISGHKSVSWYQQVLGQGPQFIFQYYEKEERGRGNFPDRFSARQFPNYSSELNVNALLLGDSALYLCASSFAATGVQYYGYTFGSGTRLTVV.

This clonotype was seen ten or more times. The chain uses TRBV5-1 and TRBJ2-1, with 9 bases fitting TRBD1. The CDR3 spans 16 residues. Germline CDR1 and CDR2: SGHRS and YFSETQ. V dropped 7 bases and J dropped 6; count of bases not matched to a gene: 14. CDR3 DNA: TGCGCCAGCGGGACGCACCCGGGACAGGGTAGCAATGAGCAGTTCTTC. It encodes CASGTHPGQGSNEQFF. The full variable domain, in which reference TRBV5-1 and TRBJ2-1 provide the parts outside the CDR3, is KAGVTQTPRYLIKTRGQQVTLSCSPISGHRSVSWYQQTPGQGLQFLFEYFSETQRNKGNFPGRFSGRQFSNSRSEMNVSTLELGDSALYLCASGTHPGQGSNEQFFGPGTRLTVL.

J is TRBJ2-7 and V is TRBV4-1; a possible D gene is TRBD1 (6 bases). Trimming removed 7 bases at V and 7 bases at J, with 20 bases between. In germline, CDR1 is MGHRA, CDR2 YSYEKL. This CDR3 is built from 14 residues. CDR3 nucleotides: TGCGCCAGCAAAGAAATGACAGGCCCCGGGGAGCAGTACTTC. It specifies CASKEMTGPGEQYF.

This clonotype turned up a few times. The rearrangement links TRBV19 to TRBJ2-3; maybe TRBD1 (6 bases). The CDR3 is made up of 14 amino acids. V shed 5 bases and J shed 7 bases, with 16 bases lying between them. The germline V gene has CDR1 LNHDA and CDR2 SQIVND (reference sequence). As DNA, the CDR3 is TGTGCCAGTAGTTTACAGGGTGCGGTTCATACGCAGTATTTT. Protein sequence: CASSLQGAVHTQYF.

In DNA, the CDR3 is TGTGCCAGCAAGATACAGGGGAACTATGGCTACACCTTC. Its protein is CASKIQGNYGYTF. V is TRBV6-6 and J is TRBJ1-2; 7 bases are a match to TRBD1. Germline V gene lookup returns CDR1 MNHNY and CDR2 SVGAGI (reference sequence). The CDR3 covers 13 residues. The junction had 4 bases not matched to a gene; V was cut back by 7 bases and J by 2 bases.